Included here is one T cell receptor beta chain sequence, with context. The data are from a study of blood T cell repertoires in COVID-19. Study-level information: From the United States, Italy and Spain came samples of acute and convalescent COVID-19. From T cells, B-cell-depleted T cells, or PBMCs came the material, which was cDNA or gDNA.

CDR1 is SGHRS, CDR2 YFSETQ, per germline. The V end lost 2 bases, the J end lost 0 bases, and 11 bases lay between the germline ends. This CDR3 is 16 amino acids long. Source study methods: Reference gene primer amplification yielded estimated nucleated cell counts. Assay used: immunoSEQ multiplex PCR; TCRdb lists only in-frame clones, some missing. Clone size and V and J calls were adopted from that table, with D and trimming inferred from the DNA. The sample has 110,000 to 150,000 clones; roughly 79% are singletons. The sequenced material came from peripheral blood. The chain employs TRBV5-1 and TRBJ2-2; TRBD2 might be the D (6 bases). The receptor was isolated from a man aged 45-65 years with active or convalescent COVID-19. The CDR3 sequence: CASSLIGSANTGELFF. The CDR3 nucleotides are TGCGCCAGCAGCTTAATCGGGAGTGCGAACACCGGGGAGCTGTTTTTT.